Listed below are T cell receptor beta chains from one sample, sequenced in a study of blood T cell repertoires in COVID-19. Repertoires were generated with immunoSEQ multiplex PCR, while TCRdb's copy carries only in-frame clones and drops some. The table includes roughly 120,000 clones, about nine tenths detected once. The sequencing sample was made of peripheral blood. The receptors come from a human donor with active COVID-19. The donor label of this sample is uncertain. Each CDR3 is given with its conserved first and last residue. The order of the fields is clone size, J gene, V gene, CDR3 protein. Clone size is shown for a subset of rows, as once, few, many or a class of expanded clone.

size: once
J: TRBJ1-1
V: TRBV19
CDR3: CASERTGGITEAFF

size: once
J: TRBJ1-1
V: TRBV3-1/TRBV3-2
CDR3: CASSQGLANTEAFF

size: NA
J: TRBJ1-2
V: TRBV5-1
CDR3: CASSLASGISNYTF

size: NA
J: TRBJ2-5
V: TRBV6-6
CDR3: CASYFPSGGGPRLYF

size: NA
J: TRBJ2-2
V: TRBV5-4
CDR3: CASSSLQGQWTGELFF

size: NA
J: TRBJ2-5
V: TRBV7-6
CDR3: CASSLEAGVETQYF

size: NA
J: TRBJ1-2
V: TRBV15
CDR3: CATSRDRVEYGYTF

size: NA
J: TRBJ1-5
V: TRBV6-2/TRBV6-3
CDR3: CASSTYGTGNQPQHF

size: NA
J: TRBJ2-5
V: TRBV13
CDR3: CASSLAGRQETQYF

size: once
J: TRBJ1-6
V: TRBV5-6
CDR3: CASSSGQGRKPLHF

size: NA
J: TRBJ2-1
V: TRBV12-5
CDR3: CASGQDSWVYNEQFF

size: NA
J: TRBJ1-1
V: TRBV10-3
CDR3: CAIRHRDRETGEAFF

size: NA
J: TRBJ2-1
V: TRBV6-2/TRBV6-3
CDR3: CASSYPGGPGNEQFF

size: NA
J: TRBJ1-2
V: TRBV6-5
CDR3: CASLQGAEDYGYTF

size: NA
J: TRBJ2-7
V: TRBV5-1
CDR3: CASSLMERGYEQYF

size: NA
J: TRBJ2-1
V: TRBV15
CDR3: CATSQEREQFF

size: NA
J: TRBJ2-3
V: TRBV10-3
CDR3: CASGDSFTDTQYF

size: NA
J: TRBJ2-2
V: TRBV25-1
CDR3: CASSGQGIANTGELFF